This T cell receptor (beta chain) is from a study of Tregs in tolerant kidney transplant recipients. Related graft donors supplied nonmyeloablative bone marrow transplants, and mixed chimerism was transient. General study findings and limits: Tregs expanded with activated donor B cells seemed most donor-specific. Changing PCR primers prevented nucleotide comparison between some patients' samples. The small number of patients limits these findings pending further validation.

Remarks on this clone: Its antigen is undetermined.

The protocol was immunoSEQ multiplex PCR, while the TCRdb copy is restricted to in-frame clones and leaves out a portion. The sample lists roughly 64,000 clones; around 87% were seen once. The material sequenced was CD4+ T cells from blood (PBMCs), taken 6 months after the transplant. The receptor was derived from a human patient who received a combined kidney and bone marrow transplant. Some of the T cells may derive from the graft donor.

The CDR3 DNA reads TGTGCCAGAAGCTTGGGGCAGGGATATAGCAATCAGCCCCAGCATTTT. This codes for CARSLGQGYSNQPQHF. The rearrangement links TRBV5-3 to TRBJ1-5; possible D gene TRBD1, 5 bases. TRBV5-3 is designated an ORF whose function remains uncertain. This CDR3 is built from 16 residues. Trimming removed 0 bases from V and 0 bases from J, with 10 bases in between.